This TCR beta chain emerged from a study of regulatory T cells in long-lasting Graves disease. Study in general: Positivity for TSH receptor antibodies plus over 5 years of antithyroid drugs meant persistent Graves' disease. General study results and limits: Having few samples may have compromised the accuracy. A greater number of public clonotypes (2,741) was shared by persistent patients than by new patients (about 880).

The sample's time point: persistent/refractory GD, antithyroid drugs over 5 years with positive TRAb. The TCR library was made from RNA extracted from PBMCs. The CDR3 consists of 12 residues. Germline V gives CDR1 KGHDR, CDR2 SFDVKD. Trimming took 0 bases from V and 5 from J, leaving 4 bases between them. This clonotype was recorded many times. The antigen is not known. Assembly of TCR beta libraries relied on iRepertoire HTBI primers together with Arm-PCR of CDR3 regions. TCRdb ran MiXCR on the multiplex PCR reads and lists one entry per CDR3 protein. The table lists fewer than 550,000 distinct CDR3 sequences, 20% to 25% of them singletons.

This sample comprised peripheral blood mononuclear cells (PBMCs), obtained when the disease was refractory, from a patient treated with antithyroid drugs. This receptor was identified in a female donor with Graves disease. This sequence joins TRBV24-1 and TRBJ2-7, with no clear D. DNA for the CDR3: TGTGCCACCAGTGATTTGCGAGACGAGCAGTACTTC. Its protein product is CATSDLRDEQYF.